This entry concerns a single T cell receptor (beta chain). Its binding antigen is unknown. Per-nucleotide qualities are absent, and no much larger clonotype sits a single base away. The record originates from a study of blood T cell repertoires in COVID-19 (dated by TCRdb to between 2020 and 2021). Looking at the study overall: Samples from collaborators originated in the United States, Italy and Spain and spanned both the acute and convalescent phases of COVID-19. The prospective study material was composed of cDNA or gDNA derived from T cells, B-cell-depleted T cells, or PBMCs. Subjects who had been exposed to COVID-19, were actively infected with it, or had recovered from it provided the deeply sampled blood TCRbeta repertoires that made up the dataset. The repertoires were released in a freely available public database intended as a resource for research on the immune response to SARS-CoV-2. Samples were obtained from the ongoing ImmuneRACE study (first 160 participants) and from over 1,000 subjects provided by 6 global collaborators. The sample metadata nearly always contained a de-identified subject ID, COVID-19 status, age in years and sex. Where available, HLA class I and class II types were obtained from metadata supplied by the sample provider rather than from assay-based typing. What the authors observed across the whole study: The amount of clinical and demographic metadata varied by source and participant and was provided uncurated.

Each collaborating institution followed its own protocols to collect whole blood in K2EDTA tubes. Collaborator samples were shipped for TCRbeta analysis as frozen whole blood, isolated PBMCs, or DNA extracted from either sample type. TCRbeta CDR3 regions were amplified from genomic DNA by means of the immunoSEQ Assay, a bias-controlled multiplex PCR. As for the authors' bioinformatics: The number of nucleated cells in each sample was estimated by amplification of reference gene primers within the assay. To quantify the absolute abundance of each unique TCRbeta CDR3 rearrangement, sequence reads were collapsed and filtered. For each sample, productive Simpson clonality was calculated by taking the square root of Simpson's diversity index across productive rearrangements. Drawn from immuneACCESS, this table holds only the in-frame rearrangements with V and J called that TCRdb kept. Clones are partly lost; checked studies trace under half to an unresolved V gene and leave the rest unexplained. The V and J calls and clone size were taken over from that table, and D and trimming were inferred from the DNA. The sample contains about 190,000 clones, approximately 79% of them found a single time. Of the sample, roughly 12% is held by the ten largest clones.

Specimen: peripheral blood. This sequence originates from a woman in her forties or fifties with acute or convalescent COVID-19.

The CDR3 region has the sequence CAWSVEGLDAFF. The DNA sequence reads TGTGCCTGGAGTGTAGAGGGCCTGGACGCTTTCTTT. The V and J genes are TRBV30 and TRBJ1-1; no D gene is confidently identified. Per the germline V gene (reference sequence), GTSNPN is the CDR1 and SVGIG is the CDR2. The CDR3, cysteine through phenylalanine, is 12 amino acids long. Just the 36-base CDR3 DNA is kept, in frame starting at base 1. The V and J ends are trimmed by 0 bases and 11 bases, leaving 13 bases between them.